A selection of T cell receptor beta chains follows, all from one sample in a study of beta chain features in type 1 diabetes. The repertoire was sequenced with immunoSEQ multiplex PCR; TCRdb's copy has only in-frame clones and lacks some. The sample has 680,000 or so clones, 13% seen once; the top ten hold 0.022%. Sequencing input: naive CD4+ T cells from blood. These receptors were collected from a young man with type 1 diabetes. Each CDR3 is given with its conserved first and last residue. The D gene is left open where the match is weak. The size field is filled for only some rows; it gives once, few, many or a size class.

TRBJ1-1 13 TRBV18 - - CASSEFRGAEAFF TGTGCCAGCTCAGAGTTCAGGGGCGCTGAAGCTTTCTTT
TRBJ2-7 14 TRBV27 TRBD1 few CASRSGQGAGEQYF TGTGCCAGCAGGTCAGGACAGGGGGCGGGCGAGCAGTACTTC
TRBJ2-5 15 TRBV5-6 TRBD2 - CASSGLAGTQETQYF TGTGCCAGCAGTGGACTAGCGGGGACTCAAGAGACCCAGTACTTC
TRBJ2-3 13 TRBV5-4 - few CASSLVGADTQYF TGTGCCAGCAGCTTGGTGGGTGCAGATACGCAGTATTTT
TRBJ2-5 12 TRBV6-6 - few CASTRLGETQYF TGTGCCAGCACGCGGTTGGGAGAGACCCAGTACTTC
TRBJ1-1 15 TRBV5-1 TRBD1 few CASSRGTGGIPEAFF TGCGCCAGCAGCCGGGGAACAGGGGGTATACCTGAAGCTTTCTTT
TRBJ1-1 16 TRBV9 - - CASSVGAGIEGTEAFF TGTGCCAGCAGCGTCGGGGCGGGGATCGAGGGTACTGAAGCTTTCTTT
TRBJ1-1 12 TRBV19 - few CASRRGNTEAFF TGTGCCAGCCGCAGGGGCAACACTGAAGCTTTCTTT
TRBJ2-1 11 TRBV28 - few CASSTLNFGFF TGTGCCAGCAGCACCCTTAACTTCGGCTTCTTC
TRBJ2-7 14 TRBV4-1 - few CASSQDYRSYEQYF TGCGCCAGCAGCCAAGACTACAGGTCCTACGAGCAGTACTTC
TRBJ2-3 14 TRBV7-9 - - CASSLVGNTDTQYF TGTGCCAGCAGCTTAGTGGGAAACACAGATACGCAGTATTTT
TRBJ1-1 13 TRBV11-3 - - CASSLAEDTEAFF TGTGCCAGCAGCTTAGCGGAAGACACTGAAGCTTTCTTT
TRBJ1-2 14 TRBV7-9 - - CASSQGGGGPGYTF TGTGCCAGCAGCCAGGGTGGTGGTGGACCTGGCTACACCTTC
TRBJ1-1 15 TRBV4-1 - few CASSQDEGFEGRAFF TGCGCCAGCAGCCAAGATGAGGGTTTTGAGGGGAGGGCTTTCTTT
TRBJ1-2 14 TRBV2 TRBD1 - CASGGTEENYGYTF TGTGCCAGCGGAGGGACAGAAGAAAACTATGGCTACACCTTC
TRBJ1-6 17 TRBV7-8 TRBD1 few CASSIGAMGQKNSPLHF TGTGCCAGCAGTATTGGCGCGATGGGACAGAAAAATTCACCCCTCCACTTT
TRBJ2-7 15 TRBV28 - - CASSSVDPKTLEQYF TGTGCCAGCAGTTCCGTAGACCCCAAAACCCTCGAGCAGTACTTC
TRBJ1-1 13 TRBV7-9 - - CASSPPAGREAFF TGTGCCAGCAGCCCGCCCGCGGGAAGAGAAGCTTTCTTT
TRBJ1-1 16 TRBV2 - few CASSEKGNTPNTEAFF TGTGCCAGCAGTGAAAAGGGAAACACCCCGAACACTGAAGCTTTCTTT
TRBJ1-6 13 TRBV10-1 TRBD1 - CASNDRGDSPLHF TGCGCCAGCAACGACAGGGGAGATTCACCCCTCCACTTT
TRBJ2-3 14 TRBV18 - - CASSPPGGADTQYF TGTGCCAGCTCACCACCGGGGGGAGCAGATACGCAGTATTTT
TRBJ2-5 14 TRBV19 - few CASSIGRGRETQYF TGTGCCAGTAGTATTGGCAGGGGACGAGAGACCCAGTACTTC
TRBJ2-7 14 TRBV15 - few CATSSRGQGYEQYF TGTGCCACCAGCTCCCGGGGGCAAGGCTACGAGCAGTACTTC
TRBJ1-1 13 TRBV5-1 - - CASSFDSDTEAFF TGCGCCAGCAGCTTTGACAGCGACACTGAAGCTTTCTTT